The 6 T cell receptor beta chains listed next were all sequenced from one sample in a study of molecular identifiers for immune sequencing clone quantification. TCRdb re-analysed the PCR reads in MiXCR, keeping a single row per CDR3 protein. Of about half a million distinct CDR3 sequences in the sample, around 23% were seen once. Sequenced: naive CD8+ T cells from blood, with Jurkat cell RNA spiked in. Subset meaning: FACS-sorted CD8+CD4-CCR7+CD45RA+ naive T cells. These receptors were taken from a human donor in good health. Some libraries in this study had Jurkat cell RNA spiked in.

Turning to this clonotype: A read error is possible here, since a much larger clone lies one base away. The CDR3 reads CGSSLIGSLHISGANVLTF. The CDR3 DNA is TGTGGCAGCAGTTTAATCGGCTCTCTCCACATCTCTGGGGCCAACGTCCTGACTTTC. The chain is built from TRBV28 and TRBJ2-6; D gene ambiguous. Germline assignment: CDR1 MDHEN and CDR2 SYDVKM. CDR3 length: 19 residues.

This clonotype was seen more than once but under ten times. The V and J genes are TRBV4-3 and TRBJ2-3; D call uncertain. The V end lost 0 bases, the J end lost 2 bases, and 9 bases lay between the germline ends. The germline V gene encodes CDR1 LGHNA and CDR2 YSLEER. The CDR3 spans 15 residues. CDR3 in DNA: TGCGCCAGCAGCCAAGATGAAAGACCCACAGATACGCAGTATTTT. It encodes CASSQDERPTDTQYF.

This clonotype was found a few times. This rearrangement joins TRBV20-1 to TRBJ2-1; tentatively, D is TRBD1 or TRBD2 (5 bases each). This CDR3 region has 14 residues. Looked up from germline, CDR1 is DFQATT and CDR2 is SNEGSKA (reference sequence). Deletions cut 5 bases from V and 2 bases from J, with 13 bases between. This chain's CDR3 is CSALGELTYNEQFF. CDR3 bases: TGCAGTGCTCTGGGGGAGTTAACCTACAATGAGCAGTTCTTC.

The chain carries TRBV9 and TRBJ2-1, with TRBD2 as a possible D gene (6 bases). The CDR3 covers 15 residues. Trimming pared 0 bases from V and 2 bases from J, leaving 9 bases between. The germline V gene encodes CDR1 SGDLS and CDR2 YYNGEE. The CDR3: CASSVAGGPYNEQFF. CDR3 bases: TGTGCCAGCAGCGTAGCCGGAGGGCCCTACAATGAGCAGTTCTTC.

This clonotype was seen a handful of times. The genes are TRBV27 and TRBJ1-2; TRBD1 matches at 7 bases. V lost 5 bases and J lost 0; bases outside the gene matches: 0. There are 13 residues in the CDR3. The germline gives CDR1 MNHEY, CDR2 SMNVEV (reference sequence). The DNA of the CDR3 is TGTGCCAGCAGTACAGGGGCTAACTATGGCTACACCTTC. This codes for CASSTGANYGYTF.

This clonotype was seen at least ten times. This CDR3 reads CASTNEPGGWDGQYF. The CDR3 coding sequence is TGTGCCAGCACCAACGAACCTGGGGGATGGGACGGGCAGTACTTC. The chain carries TRBV7-2 and TRBJ2-7, with D perhaps matching TRBD1 or TRBD2 (5 bases each). This CDR3 spans 15 amino acids. Looked up from germline, CDR1 is SGHTA and CDR2 is FQGNSA. V was clipped by 7 bases and J by 9 bases, with 25 bases between them.